The clone carrying this T cell receptor (beta chain) was observed a few times. Its antigen is as yet unknown. The record originates from a study of T-cell reconstitution after alpha-beta-depleted transplantation in children. General study results and limits: One year after transplant, T-cell counts and diversity came mostly from newly produced T cells. Elevated TCRbeta diversity at day 60 was traced, in some patients, to surviving recipient T cells and thymic progenitors.

The CDR3 extends over 15 amino acids. Germline V CDR1 and CDR2: MNHEY, SVGEGT. Trimming shortened V by 2 bases and J by 0 bases, and 8 bases separated the two germline ends. Molecular barcoding with unique molecular identifiers was used for the TCRbeta library. TCRdb reprocessed the PCR reads via MiXCR and lists one record per CDR3 protein. The top ten hold roughly 15% of the sample, which has around 490,000 distinct CDR3 sequences, around 10% seen once. The sample consisted of PBMCs, mostly from graft donor cells, taken 180 days after TCRalphabeta/CD19-depleted stem cell transplant. The source is a female patient aged 2 to 10 who had a stem cell transplant for aplastic anemia, so the T cells may come from the graft donor. The chain recombines TRBV6-2 or TRBV6-3 with TRBJ1-3, with D uncertain. CDR3 nucleotide sequence: TGTGCCAGCAGTTACGGGCAGCTCTCTGGAAACACCATATATTTT. Amino acid sequence: CASSYGQLSGNTIYF.